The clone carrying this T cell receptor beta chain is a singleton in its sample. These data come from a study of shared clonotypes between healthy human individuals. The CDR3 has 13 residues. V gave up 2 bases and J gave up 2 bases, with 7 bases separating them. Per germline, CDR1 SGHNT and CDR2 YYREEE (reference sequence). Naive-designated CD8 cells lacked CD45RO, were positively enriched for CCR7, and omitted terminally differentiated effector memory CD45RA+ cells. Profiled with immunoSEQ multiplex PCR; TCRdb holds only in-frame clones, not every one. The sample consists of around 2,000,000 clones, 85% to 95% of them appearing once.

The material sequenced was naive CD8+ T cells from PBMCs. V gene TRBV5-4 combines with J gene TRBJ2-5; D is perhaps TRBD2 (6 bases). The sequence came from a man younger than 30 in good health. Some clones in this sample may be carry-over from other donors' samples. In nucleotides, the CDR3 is TGTGCCAGCAGCTTAGGAGGGCAAGAGACCCAGTACTTC. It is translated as CASSLGGQETQYF.